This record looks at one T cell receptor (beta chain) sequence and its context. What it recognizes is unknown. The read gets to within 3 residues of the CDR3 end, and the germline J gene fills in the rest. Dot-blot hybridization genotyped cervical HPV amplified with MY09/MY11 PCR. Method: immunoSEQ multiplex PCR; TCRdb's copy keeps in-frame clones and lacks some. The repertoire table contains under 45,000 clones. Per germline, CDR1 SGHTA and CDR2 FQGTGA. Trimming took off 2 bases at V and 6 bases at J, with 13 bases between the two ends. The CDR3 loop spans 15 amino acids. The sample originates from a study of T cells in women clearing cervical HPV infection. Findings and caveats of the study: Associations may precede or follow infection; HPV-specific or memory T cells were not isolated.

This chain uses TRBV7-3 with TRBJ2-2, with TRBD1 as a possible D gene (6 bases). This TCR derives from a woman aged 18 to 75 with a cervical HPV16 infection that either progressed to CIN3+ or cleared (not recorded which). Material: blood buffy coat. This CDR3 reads CASSLQGLGAGELFF. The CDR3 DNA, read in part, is TGTGCCAGCAGCTTACAGGGGTTGGGCGCCGGGGAG.